The TCR beta chain under discussion was sequenced for a study of STAT5B mutations in CD4+ large granular lymphocyte leukemia. Profiling relied on immunoSEQ multiplex PCR, and the TCRdb table lists in-frame clones only, not all of them. The table records 48,000 or so clones, 55% to 75% of them present only once. Germline CDR1 and CDR2: LGHNA and YNFKEQ. Germline trimming cut 4 bases from V and 5 bases from J; bases unmatched to any gene: 6. The CDR3 has 15 residues. This clone was recorded a few times. The chain has TRBV4-2 and TRBJ2-1; 9 bases fit TRBD1. The sequencing input was CD4+ T cells from blood buffy coats. The clonotype originates from a human donor in good health. The CDR3 loop reads CASSPTGGANNEQFF. The DNA for the CDR3 is TGTGCCAGCAGCCCTACAGGGGGCGCCAACAATGAGCAGTTCTTC.